The rows below give T cell receptor beta chains drawn from one sample of a study of PD-L1 blockade in urothelial cancer. The protocol was immunoSEQ multiplex PCR, while the TCRdb copy is restricted to in-frame clones and leaves out a portion. The sample has some 53,000 clones; approximately 80% are singletons. The sample consisted of PBMCs, taken around atezolizumab (anti-PD-L1) treatment. The receptors were sampled from a man between 70 and 80 years old with urothelial cancer. CDR3s include the opening cysteine and the closing phenylalanine or tryptophan. D genes are given only for firm matches. The listing skips clone size in some rows; elsewhere it reads once, few, many or a size class.

clone_size d_call j_call v_call cdr3_nt cdr3_aa
NA NA TRBJ1-2 TRBV30 TGTGCCTGGAGGCAACAGGGTAACTATGGCTACACCTTC CAWRQQGNYGYTF
once NA TRBJ2-5 TRBV6-6 TGTGCCAGCAGCCCAAGGACGGGAGTGGAGACCCAGTACTTC CASSPRTGVETQYF
NA TRBD1 TRBJ2-5 TRBV7-9 TGTGCCAGCAGCGCAGACAGGGGGCTAGGCGAGACCCAGTACTTC CASSADRGLGETQYF
NA TRBD1 TRBJ1-5 TRBV5-8 TGTGCCAGCAGCTTGGGTTGGGACAGGGTTCAGCCCCAGCATTTT CASSLGWDRVQPQHF
NA NA TRBJ1-4 TRBV19 TGTGCCAGTAATCCCGCTTGGGGGCCAACTAATGAAAAACTGTTTTTT CASNPAWGPTNEKLFF
NA TRBD1 TRBJ1-2 TRBV9 TGTGCCAGCAGCGTAGTTCCGGGACAGGGGACTGGCTACACCTTC CASSVVPGQGTGYTF
medium-sized NA TRBJ1-3 TRBV4-3 TGCGCCAGCAGCCACTTCGACAGGACCCACTCTGGAAACACCATATATTTT CASSHFDRTHSGNTIYF
NA NA TRBJ2-7 TRBV19 TGTGCCAGTAGTATAGACAGGGGCTACGAGCAGTACTTC CASSIDRGYEQYF
NA NA TRBJ1-1 TRBV4-2 TGTGCCAGCAGCCATGACGACGGAGGGGTTGGAGCTTTCTTT CASSHDDGGVGAFF
few NA TRBJ1-1 TRBV7-2 TGTGCCAGCAGCTGGGAGGGGGGGAACACTGAAGCTTTCTTT CASSWEGGNTEAFF
NA TRBD2 TRBJ2-1 TRBV27 TGTGCCAGCAGTTTTGGGACTAGCGGGAGACAAGGGAAGCAGTTCTTC CASSFGTSGRQGKQFF
NA TRBD2 TRBJ2-3 TRBV4-3 TGCGCCAGCAGCCAAGATGTGGCGGGGGGAACCACAGATACGCAGTATTTT CASSQDVAGGTTDTQYF
NA TRBD1 TRBJ1-2 TRBV4-3 TGCGCCAGCAGCCAGAATACAGGGGCCCCGCGTGGCTACACCTTC CASSQNTGAPRGYTF
NA NA TRBJ2-2 TRBV5-1 TGCGCCAGCAGCTTGGGGGGACAAAACACCGGGGAGCTGTTTTTT CASSLGGQNTGELFF
NA NA TRBJ2-3 TRBV27 TGTGCCAGCAGTCTCAGAATAAGCACAGATACGCAGTATTTT CASSLRISTDTQYF
NA NA TRBJ2-1 TRBV2 TGTGCCAGCAGTGAAAATTTATGGGCTAATTCTGGTGAGCAGTTCTTC CASSENLWANSGEQFF
NA NA TRBJ2-3 TRBV5-6 TGTGCCAGCAGCTTCGGCCAAGGGGGGGCAGATACGCAGTATTTT CASSFGQGGADTQYF
few TRBD2 TRBJ2-1 TRBV19 TGTGCCAGTAAAACCGGAGGCGGGAGGACCTACAATGAGCAGTTCTTC CASKTGGGRTYNEQFF
NA TRBD2 TRBJ2-1 TRBV15 TGTGCCACCAGCGGGACTATTTTGTTTCATGAGCAGTTCTTC CATSGTILFHEQFF
few TRBD2 TRBJ2-1 TRBV5-6 TGTGCCAGCAGCTTAGCCGGGACTAGCAGTGAGCAGTTCTTC CASSLAGTSSEQFF
NA TRBD2 TRBJ2-7 TRBV7-2 TGTGCCAGCAGCCTCGGTGGAGGTAGCGGGGACAACGAGCAGTACTTC CASSLGGGSGDNEQYF
once TRBD1 TRBJ2-7 TRBV9 TGTGCCAGCAGCGCCGGACAGGGACCCTACGAGCAGTACTTC CASSAGQGPYEQYF
NA TRBD1 TRBJ2-2 TRBV6-1 TGTGCCAGCAGAGGACAGGGGGCTTACACCGGGGAGCTGTTTTTT CASRGQGAYTGELFF
NA TRBD2 TRBJ2-1 TRBV9 TGTGCCAGCAGCAAAGGACTAGTTTCCTACAATGAGCAGTTCTTC CASSKGLVSYNEQFF
NA TRBD2 TRBJ2-1 TRBV5-1 TGCGCCAGCAGTAGCGGGGGGGCCTACAATGAGCAGTTCTTC CASSSGGAYNEQFF
NA NA TRBJ1-1 TRBV6-6 TGTGCCAGCAGTTTGACAGGAAGGGGCACTGAAGCTTTCTTT CASSLTGRGTEAFF
few TRBD1 TRBJ2-4 TRBV18 TGTGCCAGCTCACCTTCGGACAGGGACGGTCGGGACATTCAGTACTTC CASSPSDRDGRDIQYF
once TRBD2 TRBJ2-2 TRBV5-5 TGTGCCAGCAGCTTCCCTTCGGGGGGGACCGGGGAGCTGTTTTTT CASSFPSGGTGELFF
few NA TRBJ2-5 TRBV5-1 TGCGCCAGCAGCTTGAAACAGGGCTTCCCTGGGGAGACCCAGTACTTC CASSLKQGFPGETQYF
medium-sized NA TRBJ2-7 TRBV18 TGTGCCAGCTCACCAGCGGCAGGACTGCCTTCCTACGAGCAGTACTTC CASSPAAGLPSYEQYF
NA TRBD2 TRBJ2-2 TRBV5-1 TGCGCCAGCAGCTTGGCCGGGCGTCCTAGCGGGCTCTCCCCCGGGTTAGACACCGGGGAGCTGTTTTTT CASSLAGRPSGLSPGLDTGELFF